This TCR beta chain was observed in a study of blood T cell repertoires in COVID-19. Background on the study: In each case, the material was cDNA or gDNA derived from T cells, B-cell-depleted T cells, or PBMCs.

The protocol was immunoSEQ multiplex PCR, while the TCRdb copy is restricted to in-frame clones and leaves out a portion. The repertoire holds about 120,000 clones, with 65% to 90% as singletons. Sequencing used peripheral blood. This TCR came from a human donor in a cohort sampled during active COVID-19.

The CDR3 loop reads CASGWTGVNTEAFF. CDR3 DNA sequence: TGTGCCAGTGGTTGGACAGGGGTGAACACTGAAGCTTTCTTT. The V gene is TRBV19, the J gene TRBJ1-1; 9 positions match TRBD1. V shed 8 bases and J 0 bases; nucleotides not matched to a gene: 4. CDR1 is LNHDA and CDR2 is SQIVND in the germline V gene (reference sequence). The CDR3 contains 14 residues.